Ten or more counts support the clone carrying this T cell receptor (beta chain). What it binds is not known. Each CDR3 protein gets one entry after TCRdb re-called the 5' RACE reads with MiXCR. Here the sample spans 45,000 to 55,000 distinct CDR3 sequences, under 7.5% being singletons. Germline CDR1 and CDR2: SGHVS and FQNEAQ. V lost 2 bases to trimming and J lost 0 bases, with 11 bases between them. The CDR3 extends over 16 amino acids. The sample belongs to a study of early T cells in non-severe SARS-CoV-2 infection. Whole-study results and caveats: There was a bias toward anti-spike CD8 responses in VDJdb matching, which missed private and CD4 specificities.

Sample: whole blood. The TCR originated in an adult who was a healthcare worker with PCR-confirmed SARS-CoV-2 infection or an uninfected control (not recorded which). The genes are TRBV7-8 and TRBJ2-1; D is ambiguous. The CDR3 spells CASSLMPGPSYNEQFF. CDR3 nucleotide sequence: TGTGCCAGCAGCTTAATGCCGGGCCCCTCCTACAATGAGCAGTTCTTC.